What follows are 4 T cell receptor beta chains derived from one specimen sequenced in a study of CD8+ T cells in alopecia areata. Reverse transcription of extracted RNA yielded cDNA, which provided the sequencing template. Data came from immunoSEQ multiplex PCR; TCRdb stores just in-frame clones and leaves some out. The sample contains about 64,000 clones, roughly 47% of which appear only once. Sequencing input: NKG2D-low CD8+ T cells sorted from blood. The source is a human donor with alopecia areata.

A few counts support this clone. This chain connects TRBV7-8 to TRBJ2-1; tentative D call: TRBD2 (6 bases). The germline V gene has CDR1 SGHVS and CDR2 FQNEAQ. This CDR3 is 13 amino acids long. The V gene lost 4 bases and the J gene lost 4 bases, with 8 bases spanning the gap. CDR3: CASSWGLYNEQFF. The CDR3 DNA reads as TGTGCCAGCAGCTGGGGACTTTACAATGAGCAGTTCTTC.

This clone was recorded a few times. The rearrangement joins TRBV4-1 to TRBJ2-1, with TRBD2 matching over 9 bases. This CDR3 spans 19 amino acids. The germline gives CDR1 MGHRA, CDR2 YSYEKL. Losses at the gene ends were 1 base for V and 4 bases for J; bases not matched to a gene: 14. DNA for the CDR3: TGCGCCAGCAGCCAAGGCTTACCCGGTACTAGCGGGCCGTACAATGAGCAGTTCTTC. This sequence encodes CASSQGLPGTSGPYNEQFF.

The genes are TRBV29-1 and TRBJ1-2, with D unresolved. CDR3 length: 12 residues. The V gene lost 2 bases and the J gene lost 2 bases, with 6 bases spanning the gap. Germline V gene data show CDR1 as SQVTM and CDR2 as ANQGSEA. This CDR3 reads CSVEKMNYGYTF. CDR3 DNA sequence: TGCAGCGTTGAAAAGATGAACTATGGCTACACCTTC.

The rearrangement links TRBV29-1 to TRBJ2-7, with unresolved D. The CDR3 totals 12 residues. With 4 bases removed from V and 3 bases from J, the gap between germline ends came to 10 bases. Germline CDR1 is SQVTM and CDR2 is ANQGSEA. In DNA form, the CDR3 reads TGCAGCGTTGGATTGGGCAGCTACGAGCAGTACTTC. It specifies CSVGLGSYEQYF.